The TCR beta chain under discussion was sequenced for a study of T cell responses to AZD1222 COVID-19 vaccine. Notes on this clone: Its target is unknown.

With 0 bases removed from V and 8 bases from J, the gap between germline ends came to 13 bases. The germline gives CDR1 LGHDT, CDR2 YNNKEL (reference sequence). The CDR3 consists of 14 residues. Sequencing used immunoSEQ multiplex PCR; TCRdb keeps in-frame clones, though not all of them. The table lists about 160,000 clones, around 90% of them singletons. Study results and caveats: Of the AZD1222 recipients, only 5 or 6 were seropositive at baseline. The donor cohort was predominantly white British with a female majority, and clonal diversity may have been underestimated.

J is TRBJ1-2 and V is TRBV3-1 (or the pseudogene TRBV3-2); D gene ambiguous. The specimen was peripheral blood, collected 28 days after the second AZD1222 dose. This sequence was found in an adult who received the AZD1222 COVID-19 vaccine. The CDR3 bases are TGTGCCAGCAGCCAAGAAATCAATATTGGGGGCTACACCTTC. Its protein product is CASSQEINIGGYTF.